These 27 T cell receptor beta chains originate from one sample sequenced in a study of blood T cell repertoires in COVID-19. The protocol was immunoSEQ multiplex PCR, while the TCRdb copy is restricted to in-frame clones and leaves out a portion. The sample includes roughly 140,000 clones, 70% to 90% seen only once; the top ten take 2.5% to 3%. The sequenced material came from peripheral blood. The receptors derive from a man aged 45-65 years with acute or convalescent COVID-19.

The CDR3 DNA reads TGTGCCAGTAGTATAACTAGCGGGAGTGCAGATACGCAGTATTTT. Protein: CASSITSGSADTQYF. The rearrangement joins TRBV19 to TRBJ2-3; 11 nucleotides match TRBD2. CDR1 LNHDA and CDR2 SQIVND come from the germline V gene (reference sequence). Trimming cost V 2 bases and J 4 bases; bases outside gene matches: 2. CDR3 length: 15 amino acids. Full variable domain (outside the CDR3, taken from reference TRBV19 and TRBJ2-3): DGGITQSPKYLFRKEGQNVTLSCEQNLNHDAMYWYRQDPGQGLRLIYYSQIVNDFQKGDIAEGYSVSREKKESFPLTVTSAQKNPTAFYLCASSITSGSADTQYFGPGTRLTVL.

This chain links TRBV7-3 with TRBJ2-2, with TRBD1 matching over 7 bases. The germline V gene encodes CDR1 SGHTA and CDR2 FQGTGA. With V trimmed by 5 bases and J by 4 bases, 1 base remained unmatched. This CDR3 is built from 13 residues. The chain's CDR3 is CASSPGGTGELFF. The CDR3, as DNA: TGTGCCAGCAGCCCAGGGGGCACCGGGGAGCTGTTTTTT.

The rearrangement links TRBV5-1 to TRBJ2-2, with D hard to call. Germline CDR1 reads SGHRS; CDR2 reads YFSETQ. The CDR3 sequence is 13 residues long. V was shortened by 4 bases and J by 1 base, with 5 bases between the two germline ends. CDR3 amino acids: CASSARNTGELFF. For the CDR3, the DNA is TGCGCCAGCAGCGCTAGGAACACCGGGGAGCTGTTTTTT.

V gene TRBV6-1 combines with J gene TRBJ2-7; the match to TRBD1 covers 10 bases. J was trimmed by 5 bases and V by 3 bases; bases with no gene match: 7. Germline CDR1 is MNHNS and CDR2 is SASEGT. This CDR3 comprises 15 residues. The DNA of the CDR3 is TGTGCCAGCAGTGACCGGGACAGGGGCGTCAACGAGCAGTACTTC. Its translation is CASSDRDRGVNEQYF.

J is TRBJ2-2 and V is TRBV11-1; D not resolved. The germline V gene has CDR1 SGHAT and CDR2 FQDESV (reference sequence). This CDR3 is built from 12 residues. V lost 5 bases, J lost 8 bases, and 9 bases lay in between. The CDR3 loop reads CASSPRPGELFF. Written as DNA, the CDR3 is TGTGCCAGCAGCCCCCGTCCTGGGGAGCTGTTTTTT.

This clone has a handful of counts. This chain links TRBV9 with TRBJ1-2; D gene uncertain. V shed 3 bases and J shed 8 bases, with 11 bases lying between them. CDR3 length: 12 residues. Looked up from germline, CDR1 is SGDLS and CDR2 is YYNGEE. As DNA, the CDR3 is TGTGCCAGCAGCGACTCCTTCGGGGGCTACACCTTC. Its translation is CASSDSFGGYTF.

This clone appeared a single time. This rearrangement joins TRBV7-2 to TRBJ2-3; TRBD2 matches at 7 bases. CDR3 length: 13 amino acids. Per the germline V gene, CDR1 is SGHTA and CDR2 is FQGNSA. Germline trimming cut 3 bases from V and 9 bases from J; bases unmatched to any gene: 6. The CDR3 sequence: CASSFNKRETQYF. The CDR3, as DNA: TGTGCCAGCAGCTTCAACAAGCGGGAAACGCAGTATTTT.

The chain uses TRBV5-4 and TRBJ1-2; possibly TRBD1 for D (5 bases). The CDR3 is made up of 13 amino acids. The germline V and J ends were trimmed by 4 bases and 4 bases, with 11 bases remaining between them. Germline assignment: CDR1 SGHNT and CDR2 YYREEE (reference sequence). This CDR3 is CASSNTGSYGYTF. The CDR3 coding sequence is TGTGCCAGCAGCAATACAGGATCCTATGGCTACACCTTC.

The chain employs TRBV27 and TRBJ2-3; a possible D gene is TRBD2 (6 bases). The CDR3 contains 16 residues. Germline V gene sequence: CDR1 MNHEY, CDR2 SMNVEV (reference sequence). V lost 5 bases to trimming and J lost 1 base, with 16 bases between them. CDR3 nucleotides: TGTGCCAGCAGTCTAGGTCGGGGAGGCGGCACAGATACGCAGTATTTT. Translated, it gives CASSLGRGGGTDTQYF.

The V gene is TRBV19, the J gene TRBJ2-3, with 9 bases lining up with TRBD2. Germline V CDR1 and CDR2: LNHDA, SQIVND (reference sequence). CDR3 size: 14 residues. J was trimmed by 7 bases and V by 3 bases; bases with no gene match: 5. CDR3 in amino acids: CASSISGSGNTQYF. The CDR3 DNA reads as TGTGCCAGTAGTATTAGCGGGAGTGGTAATACGCAGTATTTT.

J is TRBJ1-2 and V is TRBV6-1; 11 bases are shared with TRBD1. The CDR3 is 17 residues long. In germline, CDR1 is MNHNS, CDR2 SASEGT. The V gene end was trimmed by 3 bases and the J gene end by 4 bases; junction bases not matched to a gene: 10. The CDR3 reads CASSDGQGALQVYGYTF. The CDR3 coding sequence is TGTGCCAGCAGTGACGGACAGGGGGCGCTTCAAGTCTATGGCTACACCTTC.

The genes are TRBV7-9 and TRBJ2-1, with D perhaps TRBD2 (6 bases). This CDR3 contains 15 residues. Germline assignment: CDR1 SEHNR and CDR2 FQNEAQ (reference sequence). The germline V and J ends were trimmed by 5 bases and 3 bases, with 14 bases remaining between them. The CDR3 region has the DNA TGTGCCAGCAGCCGGCGGGATTTGAACTACAATGAGCAGTTCTTC. Its protein product is CASSRRDLNYNEQFF. Complete variable domain (other parts from reference TRBV7-9 and TRBJ2-1): DTGVSQNPRHKITKRGQNVTFRCDPISEHNRLYWYRQTLGQGPEFLTYFQNEAQLEKSRLLSDRFSAERPKGSFSTLEIQRTEQGDSAMYLCASSRRDLNYNEQFFGPGTRLTVL.

In DNA, the CDR3 is TGTGCCAGCAGTCTTACCGCCAGCGGGGGGGCCGGGGAGCTGTTTTTT. This codes for CASSLTASGGAGELFF. The chain carries TRBV11-2 and TRBJ2-2; 10 bases align to TRBD2. Germline V gives CDR1 SGHAT, CDR2 FQNNGV. The CDR3 sequence is 16 residues long. Trimming removed 6 bases from V and 6 bases from J; junction bases left unmatched: 10.

The J gene is TRBJ2-7, the V gene TRBV4-2, with a weak D call TRBD2 (5 bases). This CDR3 spans 14 amino acids. CDR1 and CDR2 from the germline V gene are LGHNA and YNFKEQ. Trimming took 1 base from V and 3 from J, leaving 10 bases between them. The CDR3 reads CASSQGTGDYEQYF. Written as DNA, the CDR3 is TGTGCCAGCAGCCAAGGGACTGGGGACTACGAGCAGTACTTC.

For the CDR3, the DNA is TGCGCCAGCAGGAGTAGCGGGAGCTCCTACAATGAGCAGTTCTTC. This translates into CASRSSGSSYNEQFF. The chain recombines TRBV5-1 with TRBJ2-1; TRBD2 agrees at 9 bases. V was clipped by 5 bases and J by 0 bases; unmatched bases: 3. The CDR3 loop spans 15 amino acids. Germline CDR1 is SGHRS and CDR2 is YFSETQ.

The chain carries TRBV11-1 and TRBJ1-1; possibly TRBD1 for D (6 bases). The CDR3 spans 16 residues. V was clipped by 5 bases and J by 4 bases, with 20 bases between them. Germline V gene data show CDR1 as SGHAT and CDR2 as FQDESV (reference sequence). The CDR3 DNA reads TGTGCCAGCAGCCGCGGAACAGGGTCGGCGGTCACTGAAGCTTTCTTT. Protein sequence: CASSRGTGSAVTEAFF.

The genes are TRBV27 and TRBJ1-5, with no clear D. The V gene's germline CDR1 is MNHEY and CDR2 SMNVEV (reference sequence). There are 13 residues in the CDR3. V gave up 3 bases and J gave up 9 bases, with 12 bases separating them. CDR3 amino acids: CASSFRSGGPQHF. CDR3 bases: TGTGCCAGCAGTTTCCGCTCGGGAGGGCCCCAGCATTTT.

V usage is TRBV7-2 and J usage is TRBJ2-2, with TRBD1 matching 8 bases. V trimming: 1 base; J trimming: 4 bases; junction bases outside the gene matches: 2. In germline, CDR1 is SGHTA, CDR2 FQGNSA. The CDR3 is 15 amino acids. CDR3 region: CASSLDGQGTGELFF. CDR3 nucleotide sequence: TGTGCCAGCAGCTTAGACGGACAGGGCACCGGGGAGCTGTTTTTT.

This clone has just a few counts. The rearrangement uses TRBV7-8 and TRBJ2-7; 8 bases fit TRBD2. The J segment lost 3 bases and the V segment lost 4 bases, leaving 5 bases of the junction unmatched. The germline V gene has CDR1 SGHVS and CDR2 FQNEAQ. The CDR3 contains 14 residues. The CDR3 nucleotides are TGTGCCAGCAGCTCGGGGGGACTAGGCTACGAGCAGTACTTC. This codes for CASSSGGLGYEQYF.

The chain links TRBV24-1 to TRBJ2-2; D is unresolved. The germline V and J ends were trimmed by 9 bases and 1 base, with 5 bases remaining between them. The CDR3 loop spans 12 amino acids. Germline V gene data show CDR1 as KGHDR and CDR2 as SFDVKD. CDR3 in DNA: TGTGCCACCTCACAGAACACCGGGGAGCTGTTTTTT. This encodes CATSQNTGELFF.

The J gene is TRBJ2-3, the V gene TRBV6-5; D ambiguous. The CDR3 is 16 amino acids. Trimming pared 4 bases from V and 4 bases from J, leaving 18 bases between. CDR1 and CDR2 (germline): MNHEY, SVGAGI. The CDR3, as DNA: TGTGCCAGCAGTTTAAGACTTGACTCTCCTTCAGATACGCAGTATTTT. Translating gives CASSLRLDSPSDTQYF.

The gene calls are TRBV6-5 and TRBJ2-5; maybe TRBD1 (5 bases). The CDR3 has 11 residues. Germline CDR1 reads MNHEY; CDR2 reads SVGAGI. The V gene lost 6 bases and the J gene lost 5 bases, with 7 bases spanning the gap. As DNA, the CDR3 is TGTGCCAGCAGCAACAGGGAGACCCAGTACTTC. Translating gives CASSNRETQYF.

This clone was seen more than once but under ten times. V is TRBV3-1 (or the pseudogene TRBV3-2) and J is TRBJ1-5; D ambiguous. Trimming shortened V by 0 bases and J by 6 bases, and 6 bases separated the two germline ends. The CDR3 length is 13 residues. Germline-derived CDR1 and CDR2 are LGHDT and YNNKEL (reference sequence). The CDR3: CASSQDPRQPQHF. The DNA of the CDR3 is TGTGCCAGCAGCCAAGATCCCCGTCAGCCCCAGCATTTT.

This clone is a singleton in its sample. The chain recombines TRBV6-5 with TRBJ1-3; 8 nucleotides line up with TRBD1. The CDR3 runs to 15 residues. The trim removed 7 bases at V and 2 bases at J, leaving 7 bases unmatched. Per the germline V gene, CDR1 is MNHEY and CDR2 is SVGAGI. This CDR3 reads CASTPGGGPGNTIYF. CDR3 DNA: TGTGCCAGCACCCCAGGGGGCGGACCTGGAAACACCATATATTTT.

DNA of the CDR3: TGCGCCAGCAGCATGCGACAGCCTAACACCGGGGAGCTGTTTTTT. The encoded protein is CASSMRQPNTGELFF. The chain recombines TRBV5-1 with TRBJ2-2, with D possibly TRBD1 on 5 matching bases. CDR1 is SGHRS and CDR2 is YFSETQ in the germline V gene. Trimming cost V 4 bases and J 2 bases, with 12 bases left between them. CDR3 length: 15 amino acids.

CDR3 sequence reads: CARSLVERGGTDTQYF. The CDR3 DNA sequence: TGTGCCAGAAGCTTGGTTGAGCGGGGAGGCACAGATACGCAGTATTTT. The chain couples TRBV5-3 to TRBJ2-3; 7 nucleotides line up with TRBD2. TRBV5-3 is recorded as an ORF, its role being uncertain. The V segment lost 0 bases and the J segment 1 base; nucleotides outside the gene matches: 5. This CDR3 has 16 amino acids.

V usage is TRBV27 and J usage is TRBJ2-3, with D perhaps TRBD2 (6 bases). The CDR3 runs to 14 residues. Trimming removed 4 bases from V and 3 bases from J, with 11 bases in between. Germline V lookup: CDR1 MNHEY, CDR2 SMNVEV (reference sequence). DNA of the CDR3: TGTGCCAGCAGTTATCGGGGGAATACAGATACGCAGTATTTT. It encodes CASSYRGNTDTQYF.